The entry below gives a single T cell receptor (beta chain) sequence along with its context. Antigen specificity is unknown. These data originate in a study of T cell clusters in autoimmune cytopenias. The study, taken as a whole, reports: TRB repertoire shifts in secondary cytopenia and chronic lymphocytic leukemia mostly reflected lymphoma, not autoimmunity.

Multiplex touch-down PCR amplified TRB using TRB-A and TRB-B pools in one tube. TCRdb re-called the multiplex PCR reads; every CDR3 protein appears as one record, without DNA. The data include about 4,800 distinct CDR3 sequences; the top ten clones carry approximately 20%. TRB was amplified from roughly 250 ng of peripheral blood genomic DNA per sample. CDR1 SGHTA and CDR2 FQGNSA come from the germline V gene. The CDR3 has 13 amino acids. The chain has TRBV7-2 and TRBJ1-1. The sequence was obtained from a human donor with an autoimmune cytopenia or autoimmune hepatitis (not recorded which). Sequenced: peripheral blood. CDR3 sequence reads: CASSEGVGTEAFF. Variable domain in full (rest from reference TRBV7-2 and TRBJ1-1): GAGVSQSPSNKVTEKGKDVELRCDPISGHTALYWYRQSLGQGLEFLIYFQGNSAPDKSGLPSDRFSAERTGGSVSTLTIQRTQQEDSAVYLCASSEGVGTEAFFGQGTRLTVV.